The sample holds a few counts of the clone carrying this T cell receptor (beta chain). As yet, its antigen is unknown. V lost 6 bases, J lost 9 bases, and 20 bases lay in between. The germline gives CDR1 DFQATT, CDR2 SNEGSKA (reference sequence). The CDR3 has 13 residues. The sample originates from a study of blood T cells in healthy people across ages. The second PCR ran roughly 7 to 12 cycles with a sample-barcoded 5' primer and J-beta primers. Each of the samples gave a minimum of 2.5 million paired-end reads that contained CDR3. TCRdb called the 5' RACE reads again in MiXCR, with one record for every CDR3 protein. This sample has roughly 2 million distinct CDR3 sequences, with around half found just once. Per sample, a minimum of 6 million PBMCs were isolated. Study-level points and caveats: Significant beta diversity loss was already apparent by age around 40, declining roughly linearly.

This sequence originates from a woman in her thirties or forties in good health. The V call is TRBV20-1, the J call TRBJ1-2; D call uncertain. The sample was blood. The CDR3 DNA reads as TGCAGTGCCGTTTCCTTGGTAGAAAATCGCTACACCTTC. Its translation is CSAVSLVENRYTF.